One and the same sample provided the 28 T cell receptor beta chains below, sequenced in a study of blood T cell repertoires in COVID-19. The table came from immunoSEQ multiplex PCR; TCRdb's copy has only in-frame clones and leaves some out. The table lists some 130,000 clones, approximately 83% of them singletons. The sample consisted of peripheral blood. The receptor set was obtained from a woman between 50 and 59 years old with acute or convalescent COVID-19.

The chain links TRBV24-1 to TRBJ2-7; D might be TRBD1 (6 bases). This CDR3 is 15 amino acids long. The germline CDR1 and CDR2 sequences are KGHDR and SFDVKD. Trimming took off 3 bases at V and 12 bases at J, with 23 bases between the two ends. CDR3 sequence reads: CATSDTQSGQSLMYF. The CDR3 DNA reads TGTGCCACCAGTGATACCCAATCGGGACAATCTTTGATGTACTTC.

The chain is built from TRBV6-5 and TRBJ2-1; 7 nucleotides match TRBD1. Germline CDR1 is MNHEY and CDR2 is SVGAGI. Germline trimming cut 2 bases from V and 5 bases from J; bases unmatched to any gene: 0. CDR3 length equals 13 residues. The CDR3 DNA is TGTGCCAGCAGTTACGGACAGGACAATGAGCAGTTCTTC. Encoded protein: CASSYGQDNEQFF.

V is TRBV9 and J is TRBJ2-4; the match to TRBD1 covers 8 bases. The CDR3 runs 18 residues. Losses at the gene ends were 0 bases for V and 1 base for J; bases not matched to a gene: 9. CDR1 is SGDLS and CDR2 is YYNGEE in the germline V gene. As DNA, the CDR3 is TGTGCCAGCAGCGTAGGCGGACAGGGAGGTTTGGCCAAAAACATTCAGTACTTC. It codes for CASSVGGQGGLAKNIQYF.

The chain has TRBV19 and TRBJ1-2, with TRBD1 as a possible D gene (5 bases). The germline CDR1 and CDR2 sequences are LNHDA and SQIVND (reference sequence). This CDR3 has 13 residues. Deletions cut 8 bases from V and 4 bases from J, with 14 bases between. CDR3 DNA sequence: TGTGCCAGTGCCAAGGGGCCCTCCTATGGCTACACCTTC. This encodes CASAKGPSYGYTF.

The chain links TRBV19 to TRBJ2-2; no clear D. CDR3 length equals 14 residues. With 5 bases removed from V and 2 bases from J, the gap between germline ends came to 9 bases. Looked up from germline, CDR1 is LNHDA and CDR2 is SQIVND (reference sequence). The CDR3 nucleotides are TGTGCCAGTAGTCCGGAGTTCAACACCGGGGAGCTGTTTTTT. This codes for CASSPEFNTGELFF.

The chain combines TRBV5-6 with TRBJ2-7, with 7 bases matching TRBD1. Looked up from germline, CDR1 is SGHDT and CDR2 is YYEEEE. The CDR3 is made up of 14 amino acids. J was trimmed by 0 bases and V by 7 bases; bases with no gene match: 7. Written as DNA, the CDR3 is TGTGCCAGCGCACCCCGGGACAGCTCCTACGAGCAGTACTTC. This gives the protein CASAPRDSSYEQYF.

This clone turned up a few times. The CDR3 loop is CASSAGPYEQYF. In DNA form, the CDR3 reads TGCGCCAGCAGCGCTGGCCCCTACGAGCAGTACTTC. The chain has TRBV5-1 and TRBJ2-7; no clear D gene. V shed 4 bases and J shed 2 bases, with 7 bases lying between them. The germline CDR1 and CDR2 sequences are SGHRS and YFSETQ. The CDR3 runs 12 residues.

The rearrangement joins TRBV5-4 to TRBJ1-1; tentative D call: TRBD1 (5 bases). Trimming removed 3 bases at V and 10 bases at J, with 10 bases between. The CDR3 spans 11 residues. The germline gives CDR1 SGHNT, CDR2 YYREEE (reference sequence). The CDR3 is CASSSSGAAFF. CDR3 DNA sequence: TGTGCCAGCAGCTCAAGTGGGGCAGCTTTCTTT. Variable domain in full (rest from reference TRBV5-4 and TRBJ1-1): ETGVTQSPTHLIKTRGQQVTLRCSSQSGHNTVSWYQQALGQGPQFIFQYYREEENGRGNFPPRFSGLQFPNYSSELNVNALELDDSALYLCASSSSGAAFFGQGTRLTVV.

The chain has TRBV6-5 and TRBJ2-1; 11 nucleotides match TRBD1. After removal of 6 bases from V and 4 bases from J, the junction contained 5 bases not matched to a gene. Germline CDR1 is MNHEY and CDR2 is SVGAGI. There are 15 residues in the CDR3. The CDR3 region is CASRPGQGEYNEQFF. Here the CDR3 DNA reads TGTGCCAGCAGGCCGGGACAGGGGGAATACAATGAGCAGTTCTTC.

The gene calls are TRBV5-4 and TRBJ2-7, with D unclear. Trimming removed 0 bases at V and 3 bases at J, with 7 bases between. Germline CDR1 and CDR2: SGHNT and YYREEE (reference sequence). The CDR3 has 13 amino acids. The CDR3 spells CASSLDSLYEQYF. The CDR3 nucleotides read TGTGCCAGCAGCTTGGACAGCCTCTACGAGCAGTACTTC. The variable domain in full, with the rest retrieved from reference TRBV5-4 and TRBJ2-7, is ETGVTQSPTHLIKTRGQQVTLRCSSQSGHNTVSWYQQALGQGPQFIFQYYREEENGRGNFPPRFSGLQFPNYSSELNVNALELDDSALYLCASSLDSLYEQYFGPGTRLTVT.

The chain couples TRBV2 to TRBJ1-2; 7 bases agree with TRBD1. The J segment lost 2 bases and the V segment lost 3 bases, leaving 3 bases of the junction unmatched. Per germline, CDR1 SNHLY and CDR2 FYNNEI. The CDR3 spans 14 residues. The CDR3: CASSEIQGNYGYTF. For the CDR3, the DNA is TGTGCCAGCAGTGAGATACAGGGGAACTATGGCTACACCTTC.

The chain is built from TRBV19 and TRBJ1-1; unclear D gene. V was pared by 5 bases and J by 7 bases, with 14 bases between. CDR1 LNHDA and CDR2 SQIVND come from the germline V gene (reference sequence). The length of the CDR3 is 13 residues. Here the CDR3 DNA reads TGTGCCAGTAGTTCCCTCGACTTGGGTGAAGCTTTCTTT. It encodes CASSSLDLGEAFF.

J is TRBJ2-2 and V is TRBV19; 8 nucleotides agree with TRBD2. Germline V lookup: CDR1 LNHDA, CDR2 SQIVND (reference sequence). V dropped 5 bases and J dropped 2; count of bases not matched to a gene: 4. The CDR3 runs 15 residues. CDR3 residues: CASSSREGNTGELFF. Here the CDR3 DNA reads TGTGCCAGTAGTTCCCGGGAGGGAAACACCGGGGAGCTGTTTTTT.

The rearrangement joins TRBV3-1 (or the pseudogene TRBV3-2) to TRBJ2-3; possibly TRBD2 for D (6 bases). The CDR3 covers 17 residues. The V end lost 1 base, the J end lost 2 bases, and 16 bases lay between the germline ends. Germline V gives CDR1 LGHDT, CDR2 YNNKEL (reference sequence). Here the CDR3 DNA reads TGTGCCAGCAGCCAAGGGCAACTAGCCCGACCCACAGATACGCAGTATTTT. This sequence encodes CASSQGQLARPTDTQYF.

The sample holds one count of this clone. The chain employs TRBV28 and TRBJ1-6; no clear D. The germline V and J ends were trimmed by 6 bases and 3 bases, with 9 bases remaining between them. The CDR3 is made up of 14 amino acids. Germline CDR1 is MDHEN and CDR2 is SYDVKM. Here the CDR3 DNA reads TGTGCCAGCAGCCGCGGGATCTATAATTCACCCCTCCACTTT. Protein: CASSRGIYNSPLHF.

This chain links TRBV5-4 with TRBJ2-7, with a possible D match to TRBD2 (7 bases). CDR3 length equals 17 residues. V gave up 5 bases and J gave up 3 bases, with 24 bases separating them. Germline V gene lookup returns CDR1 SGHNT and CDR2 YYREEE (reference sequence). CDR3 sequence: CASSQNYGGGLNYEQYF. The CDR3 region has the DNA TGTGCCAGCAGTCAGAATTATGGGGGGGGCCTTAACTACGAGCAGTACTTC. Full variable domain (rest looked up from reference TRBV5-4 and TRBJ2-7): ETGVTQSPTHLIKTRGQQVTLRCSSQSGHNTVSWYQQALGQGPQFIFQYYREEENGRGNFPPRFSGLQFPNYSSELNVNALELDDSALYLCASSQNYGGGLNYEQYFGPGTRLTVT.

The chain joins TRBV4-1 to TRBJ2-3, with 7 bases aligning to TRBD2. The CDR3 has 16 residues. In germline, CDR1 is MGHRA, CDR2 YSYEKL. Trimming cost V 1 base and J 2 bases; bases outside gene matches: 6. Written as DNA, the CDR3 is TGCGCCAGCAGCCAAGTGGGGGGGGTCATCACAGATACGCAGTATTTT. Protein: CASSQVGGVITDTQYF.

The V and J genes are TRBV29-1 and TRBJ1-1, with 7 nucleotides matching TRBD1. This CDR3 has 12 residues. Germline V gives CDR1 SQVTM, CDR2 ANQGSEA. Trimming took 4 bases from V and 1 from J; bases not matched to a gene: 0. The CDR3 nucleotides read TGCAGCGTTGGGACAGGGAACACTGAAGCTTTCTTT. It yields the protein CSVGTGNTEAFF.

The chain couples TRBV6-2 or TRBV6-3 to TRBJ2-1; no reliable D call. Trimming removed 3 bases at V and 7 bases at J, with 16 bases between. This CDR3 is built from 15 residues. Germline V CDR1 and CDR2: MNHEY, SVGEGT. The CDR3 loop reads CASSYFAPTGNEQFF. CDR3 coding DNA: TGTGCCAGCAGTTATTTCGCCCCGACCGGGAATGAGCAGTTCTTC.

This chain uses TRBV18 with TRBJ1-5; D may be TRBD1 (5 bases). Trimming took off 2 bases at V and 7 bases at J, with 9 bases between the two ends. The germline CDR1 and CDR2 sequences are KGHSH and LQKENI. CDR3 length: 13 residues. Written as DNA, the CDR3 is TGTGCCAGCTCACCATTTGGGGCCCAGCCCCAGCATTTT. The encoded protein is CASSPFGAQPQHF.

This clone was observed a single time. The rearrangement uses TRBV7-3 and TRBJ1-1, with D tentatively TRBD1 (5 bases). Germline CDR1 SGHTA, CDR2 FQGTGA. The CDR3 spans 13 residues. Between the trimmed V and J ends, which lost 6 bases and 1 base, there was a span of 9 bases. The CDR3 nucleotides are TGTGCCAGCAGTATCGGACAGAACACTGAAGCTTTCTTT. Residues: CASSIGQNTEAFF.

The gene calls are TRBV2 and TRBJ2-3; the D gene is possibly TRBD2 (6 bases). V was pared by 1 base and J by 1 base, with 12 bases between. The germline gives CDR1 SNHLY, CDR2 FYNNEI. The CDR3 sequence is 16 residues long. CDR3 DNA sequence: TGTGCCAGCAGTGAAGAGCGGGCACCAGGCACAGATACGCAGTATTTT. The encoded protein is CASSEERAPGTDTQYF.

The CDR3 nucleotides are TGTGCCAGCAGCTTCTCCGGCGGTAATTCACCCCTCCACTTT. Amino acids: CASSFSGGNSPLHF. The gene calls are TRBV7-2 and TRBJ1-6, with D unclear. Per germline, CDR1 SGHTA and CDR2 FQGNSA. The CDR3 consists of 14 residues. V dropped 3 bases and J dropped 6 bases, with 9 bases sitting between them. Using reference TRBV7-2 and TRBJ1-6 for the parts outside the CDR3, the full variable domain is GAGVSQSPSNKVTEKGKDVELRCDPISGHTALYWYRQSLGQGLEFLIYFQGNSAPDKSGLPSDRFSAERTGGSVSTLTIQRTQQEDSAVYLCASSFSGGNSPLHFGNGTRLTVT.

CDR3 in amino acids: CASTPGQGTGVTEAFF. CDR3 bases: TGTGCCAGCACACCCGGACAGGGGACGGGGGTCACTGAAGCTTTCTTT. This chain uses TRBV7-2 with TRBJ1-1, with 9 bases matching TRBD1. The CDR3 spans 16 residues. CDR1 is SGHTA and CDR2 is FQGNSA in the germline V gene. J was trimmed by 4 bases and V by 7 bases; bases with no gene match: 13.

This sequence joins TRBV9 and TRBJ2-1; TRBD2 aligns across 14 bases. The V segment lost 3 bases and the J segment 8 bases; nucleotides outside the gene matches: 4. Germline CDR1 is SGDLS and CDR2 is YYNGEE. This CDR3 has 15 residues. CDR3 sequence: CASSETSGGAYEQFF. CDR3 DNA: TGTGCCAGCAGCGAGACTAGCGGGGGGGCCTATGAGCAGTTCTTC. Full variable domain (remainder filled in from reference TRBV9 and TRBJ2-1): DSGVTQTPKHLITATGQRVTLRCSPRSGDLSVYWYQQSLDQGLQFLIQYYNGEERAKGNILERFSAQQFPDLHSELNLSSLELGDSALYFCASSETSGGAYEQFFGPGTRLTVL.

This clone was found a few times. This chain joins TRBV10-1 and TRBJ2-2, with 8 positions matching TRBD1. CDR3 length: 17 amino acids. With V trimmed by 2 bases and J by 5 bases, 10 bases remained unmatched. Germline CDR1 is WNHNN and CDR2 is SYGVQD (reference sequence). The CDR3 sequence: CASSEPRTGKKTGELFF. The CDR3 nucleotides are TGCGCCAGCAGTGAGCCCCGGACAGGGAAGAAGACCGGGGAGCTGTTTTTT.

V usage is TRBV11-2 and J usage is TRBJ1-1; no definite D call. The CDR3 totals 14 residues. Germline CDR1 SGHAT, CDR2 FQNNGV. V lost 3 bases and J lost 1, with 9 bases in between. The CDR3 region has the DNA TGTGCCAGCAGCTTTAACGGGAGGAACACTGAAGCTTTCTTT. Amino acids: CASSFNGRNTEAFF. The entire variable domain, with the rest obtained from reference TRBV11-2 and TRBJ1-1, is as follows: EAGVAQSPRYKIIEKRQSVAFWCNPISGHATLYWYQQILGQGPKLLIQFQNNGVVDDSQLPKDRFSAERLKGVDSTLKIQPAKLEDSAVYLCASSFNGRNTEAFFGQGTRLTVV.

J is TRBJ2-1 and V is TRBV11-3, with TRBD2 identical over 13 bases. The CDR3 covers 20 residues. The V gene's germline CDR1 is SGHNT and CDR2 YENEEA. V lost 5 bases and J lost 0; bases outside the gene matches: 13. The CDR3 region is CASSPGWTSGGPSSYNEQFF. CDR3 nucleotides: TGTGCCAGCAGCCCCGGGTGGACTAGCGGGGGCCCCAGCTCCTACAATGAGCAGTTCTTC.